This T cell receptor (beta chain) is from a study of graft-versus-host responses after intestinal transplantation. Study-wide results and caveats: Some GvH clones appeared in ileal mucosa or blood before recipient bone marrow. High graft-versus-host to host-versus-graft clonal ratios were seen in allografts of patients with graft-donor T cell macrochimerism.

TCRdb keeps only in-frame clones here, not all; method: immunoSEQ multiplex PCR. The sample has about 71,000 clones, 90% seen once; the top ten hold about 1.3%. About this clone: No antigen is known for it.

Trimming removed 5 bases from V and 8 bases from J, with 12 bases in between. The CDR3 totals 12 residues. CDR1 LNHDA and CDR2 SQIVND come from the germline V gene (reference sequence). The clonotype originates from a human donor who received an intestinal transplant. This chain joins TRBV19 and TRBJ1-2; weak D call: TRBD1 (5 bases). Sequences were derived from unstimulated CD8+ T cells sorted from spleen or lymph node cells, sampled before intestinal transplant. CDR3 nucleotide sequence: TGTGCCAGTAGTCCAAGCCAGGGAGGCTACACCTTC. Its translation: CASSPSQGGYTF.